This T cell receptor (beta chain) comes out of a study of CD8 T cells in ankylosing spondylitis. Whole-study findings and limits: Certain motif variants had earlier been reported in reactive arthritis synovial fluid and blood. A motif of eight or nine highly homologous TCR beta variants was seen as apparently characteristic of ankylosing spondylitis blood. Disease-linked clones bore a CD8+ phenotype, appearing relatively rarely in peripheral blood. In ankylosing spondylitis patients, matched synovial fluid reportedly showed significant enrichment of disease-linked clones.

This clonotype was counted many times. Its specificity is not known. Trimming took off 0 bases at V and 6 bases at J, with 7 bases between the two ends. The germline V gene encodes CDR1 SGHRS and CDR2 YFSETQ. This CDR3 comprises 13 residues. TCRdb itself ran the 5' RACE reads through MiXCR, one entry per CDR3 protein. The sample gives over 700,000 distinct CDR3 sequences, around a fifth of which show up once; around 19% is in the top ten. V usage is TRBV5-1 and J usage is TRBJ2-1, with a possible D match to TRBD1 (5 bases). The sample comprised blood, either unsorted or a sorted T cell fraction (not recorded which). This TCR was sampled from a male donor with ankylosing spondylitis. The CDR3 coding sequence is TGCGCCAGCAGCTTGGAAAGGGGCAATGAGCAGTTCTTC. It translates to CASSLERGNEQFF.